A selection of T cell receptor beta chains follows, all from one sample in a study of blood T cell repertoires in COVID-19. Clones were read by immunoSEQ multiplex PCR, and TCRdb kept only the in-frame ones, dropping some. The sample includes some 200,000 clones, around four fifths of them seen just once. The sequencing sample was made of peripheral blood. The receptors here all came from a woman aged 40-49 years with acute or convalescent COVID-19. Both conserved end residues are part of each CDR3. Fields, in order: clone size, V gene, D gene, J gene, CDR3 protein, CDR3 DNA. A D gene is named only where the DNA matches it firmly. Rows give clone size only sometimes, using once, few, many, or a class for an expanded clone.

>-|TRBV13|-|TRBJ1-1
CASIIGGGSTEAFF
TGTGCCAGCATCATCGGGGGAGGGTCAACTGAAGCTTTCTTT
>few|TRBV16|-|TRBJ1-1
CASSPVGTEAFF
TGTGCCAGCAGCCCCGTCGGCACTGAAGCTTTCTTT
>-|TRBV7-8|-|TRBJ1-1
CASSLAEANTEAFF
TGTGCCAGCAGCCTCGCGGAGGCGAACACTGAAGCTTTCTTT
>-|TRBV28|-|TRBJ1-2
CASRLYNNYGYTF
TGTGCCAGCAGACTGTATAATAACTATGGCTACACCTTC
>-|TRBV5-1|-|TRBJ1-2
CASSFEAAGYTF
TGCGCCAGCAGCTTCGAAGCGGCTGGCTACACCTTC
>-|TRBV27|-|TRBJ1-1
CASSLAPGGAPEAFF
TGTGCCAGCAGTCTTGCCCCTGGGGGCGCCCCTGAAGCTTTCTTT
>once|TRBV6-5|-|TRBJ1-3
CASSYRQTGNTIYF
TGTGCCAGCAGTTACCGACAGACTGGAAACACCATATATTTT
>-|TRBV29-1|TRBD1|TRBJ2-3
CSAATGTGGDTQYF
TGCAGCGCCGCAACCGGGACAGGGGGGGATACGCAGTATTTT
>-|TRBV5-1|TRBD1|TRBJ2-1
CASSLGQGANEQFF
TGCGCCAGCAGCTTGGGACAGGGGGCCAATGAGCAGTTCTTC
>-|TRBV6-5|-|TRBJ1-2
CASSQGSGYTF
TGTGCCAGCAGTCAGGGATCGGGCTACACCTTC
>-|TRBV6-5|TRBD1|TRBJ1-2
CASSSDRGPYGYTF
TGTGCCAGCAGTTCAGACAGGGGGCCCTATGGCTACACCTTC
>-|TRBV19|-|TRBJ2-7
CASSIVQGGEQYF
TGTGCCAGTAGTATAGTCCAGGGAGGCGAGCAGTACTTC
>-|TRBV12-5|TRBD2|TRBJ2-3
CASGLTGLAGATDTQYF
TGTGCTAGTGGTTTGACCGGACTAGCGGGGGCCACAGATACGCAGTATTTT
>-|TRBV2|TRBD2|TRBJ2-3
CASSGSGGTDTQYF
TGTGCCAGCTCTGGGAGCGGGGGCACAGATACGCAGTATTTT
>few|TRBV7-8|-|TRBJ1-2
CASSLAGYYGYTF
TGTGCCAGCAGCTTAGCCGGGTACTATGGCTACACCTTC
>-|TRBV5-1|TRBD1|TRBJ1-1
CASSSSGQGAQGAFF
TGCGCCAGCAGCTCGTCGGGACAGGGGGCGCAAGGAGCTTTCTTT
>once|TRBV28|TRBD1|TRBJ1-3
CASSPLDRSGNTIYF
TGTGCCAGCAGTCCCCTGGACAGGTCTGGAAACACCATATATTTT
>-|TRBV18|TRBD2|TRBJ2-1
CASSPLAGGYNEQFF
TGTGCCAGCTCACCACTAGCGGGAGGGTACAATGAGCAGTTCTTC
>-|TRBV27|-|TRBJ2-5
CASSPLYLEPGETQYF
TGTGCCAGCAGTCCTCTATATCTGGAGCCAGGGGAGACCCAGTACTTC
>-|TRBV10-3|TRBD1|TRBJ2-7
CAISGGQGLYEQYF
TGTGCCATCAGTGGGGGACAGGGGCTCTACGAGCAGTACTTC
>-|TRBV6-1|-|TRBJ2-5
CASSEGRGYQETQYF
TGTGCCAGCAGTGAAGGACGAGGGTACCAAGAGACCCAGTACTTC
>-|TRBV4-1|-|TRBJ2-7
CASSQEGAAGWGEQYF
TGCGCCAGCAGCCAAGAAGGAGCGGCGGGATGGGGCGAGCAGTACTTC
>-|TRBV29-1|-|TRBJ1-1
CSVVLEHMNTEAFF
TGCAGCGTTGTACTGGAGCACATGAACACTGAAGCTTTCTTT
>-|TRBV27|-|TRBJ2-7
CASSLSSSGGKQYF
TGTGCCAGCAGTTTAAGTAGTAGCGGAGGGAAGCAGTACTTC
>-|TRBV2|TRBD1|TRBJ1-1
CASRDRTGGTEAFF
TGTGCCAGCAGAGATCGGACAGGGGGAACTGAAGCTTTCTTT
>-|TRBV7-9|TRBD1|TRBJ1-2
CASQQQGVFYGYTF
TGTGCCAGCCAACAACAGGGGGTGTTCTATGGCTACACCTTC